The 31 T cell receptor beta chains reported below all come from one sample, sequenced in a study of PD-1 blockade in classical Hodgkin lymphoma. Every one of the patients relapsed after autologous stem cell transplantation (brentuximab vedotin exposure was variable). PBMCs were thawed, and CD8+ T cells were then isolated from them by magnetic negative selection. Clones were read by immunoSEQ multiplex PCR, and TCRdb kept only the in-frame ones, dropping some. The sample lists fewer than 30,000 clones; almost 90% were seen once. The sample here was CD8+ T cells from blood, taken at baseline. The receptors shown here come from a human donor with classical Hodgkin lymphoma.

This chain joins TRBV30 and TRBJ2-1; 9 bases align to TRBD1. The CDR3 spans 14 residues. The germline gives CDR1 GTSNPN, CDR2 SVGIG (reference sequence). V was pared by 2 bases and J by 4 bases, with 3 bases of the junction left unmatched. The CDR3 bases are TGTGCCTGGAGTACGGACAGGGGATACAATGAGCAGTTCTTC. Protein product: CAWSTDRGYNEQFF.

The gene calls are TRBV11-2 and TRBJ1-1; 9 nucleotides line up with TRBD1. Trimming at V came to 3 bases and at J to 1 base, leaving 3 bases not matched to a gene. The CDR3 is made up of 15 amino acids. The germline V gene has CDR1 SGHAT and CDR2 FQNNGV. The CDR3, as DNA: TGTGCCAGCAGCTTTGGGACAGGGTGGAACACTGAAGCTTTCTTT. It is translated as CASSFGTGWNTEAFF.

This clone was counted a single time. This chain joins TRBV28 and TRBJ1-2, with D possibly TRBD1 on 5 matching bases. CDR1 is MDHEN and CDR2 is SYDVKM in the germline V gene. The V end was cut by 2 bases, the J end by 8 bases, with 12 bases between. The CDR3 consists of 13 residues. CDR3 sequence (DNA): TGTGCCAGCAGTTTAGCAGGGTCTGACGGCTACACCTTC. Residues: CASSLAGSDGYTF.

The CDR3 DNA sequence: TGTGCCAGCAGCCGAGGGGCCGAAGCTTTCTTT. Amino acid sequence: CASSRGAEAFF. The rearrangement links TRBV7-9 to TRBJ1-1; D may be TRBD1 (5 bases). This CDR3 comprises 11 residues. In germline, CDR1 is SEHNR, CDR2 FQNEAQ (reference sequence). The V and J ends lost 5 bases and 8 bases respectively, with 9 bases between them.

The chain carries TRBV28 and TRBJ2-1; maybe TRBD1 (6 bases). Trimming left V 3 bases short and J 8 bases short, with 11 bases between. CDR3 length: 13 amino acids. From germline, CDR1 is MDHEN and CDR2 SYDVKM. The CDR3 DNA is TGTGCCAGCAGTTTCCGAGGGGGTGATGAGCAGTTCTTC. Protein product: CASSFRGGDEQFF.

This sequence joins TRBV7-2 and TRBJ2-1, with D perhaps matching TRBD2 (5 bases). Germline CDR1 SGHTA, CDR2 FQGNSA. CDR3 length: 14 residues. V was trimmed by 5 bases and J by 4 bases, leaving 12 bases between them. CDR3 amino acids: CASSPGGLYNEQFF. CDR3 nucleotide sequence: TGTGCCAGCAGCCCCGGCGGACTGTACAATGAGCAGTTCTTC.

J is TRBJ2-7 and V is TRBV28; D gene uncertain. From germline, CDR1 is MDHEN and CDR2 SYDVKM. CDR3 length: 15 residues. V was clipped by 0 bases and J by 4 bases, with 13 bases between them. CDR3 in amino acids: CASSLWAEPLYEQYF. The CDR3 DNA follows: TGTGCCAGCAGTTTATGGGCAGAACCGCTGTACGAGCAGTACTTC. The whole variable domain, remainder taken from reference TRBV28 and TRBJ2-7, is DVKVTQSSRYLVKRTGEKVFLECVQDMDHENMFWYRQDPGLGLRLIYFSYDVKMKEKGDIPEGYSVSREKKERFSLILESASTNQTSMYLCASSLWAEPLYEQYFGPGTRLTVT.

V usage is TRBV7-9 and J usage is TRBJ2-5, with unresolved D. The J call is uncertain, as TRBJ2-7 better fits the DNA end. This CDR3 contains 10 residues. CDR1 is SEHNR, CDR2 FQNEAQ, per germline (reference sequence). The CDR3 coding sequence is TGTGCCAGCTCTGGCTACGAGCAGTACTTC. Translated: CASSGYEQYF.

The rearrangement uses TRBV9 and TRBJ1-1; no clear D gene. Germline V gene sequence: CDR1 SGDLS, CDR2 YYNGEE. The CDR3 is 17 residues long. V gave up 0 bases and J gave up 2 bases, with 17 bases separating them. CDR3 region: CASSVAVIPHPNTEAFF. CDR3 nucleotides: TGTGCCAGCAGCGTAGCGGTCATTCCACACCCCAACACTGAAGCTTTCTTT.

This clone was seen just once. The chain couples TRBV9 to TRBJ1-4; weak D call: TRBD1 (5 bases). Germline-derived CDR1 and CDR2 are SGDLS and YYNGEE. Trimming shortened V by 6 bases and J by 5 bases, and 11 bases separated the two germline ends. The CDR3 contains 13 residues. The CDR3 is CASTGGVNEKLFF. As DNA, the CDR3 is TGTGCCAGCACGGGAGGGGTGAATGAAAAACTGTTTTTT.

J is TRBJ1-1 and V is TRBV27, with D perhaps matching TRBD1 (5 bases). V lost 6 bases and J lost 4, with 12 bases in between. CDR1 and CDR2 from the germline V gene are MNHEY and SMNVEV (reference sequence). The CDR3 loop spans 13 amino acids. The CDR3 spells CASRTPGTTEAFF. For the CDR3, the DNA is TGTGCCAGCAGGACCCCAGGGACCACTGAAGCTTTCTTT.

V and J are TRBV27 and TRBJ1-4; 11 bases line up with TRBD1. This CDR3 comprises 15 residues. V was clipped by 5 bases and J by 8 bases; unmatched bases: 7. Germline CDR1 and CDR2: MNHEY and SMNVEV (reference sequence). The CDR3 is CASSPRDRGDEKLFF. CDR3 DNA sequence: TGTGCCAGCAGTCCACGGGACAGGGGGGACGAAAAACTGTTTTTT.

The chain carries TRBV2 and TRBJ2-1; D not certain. The CDR3 extends over 13 amino acids. Between the trimmed V and J ends, which lost 5 bases and 3 bases, there was a span of 8 bases. Germline V gives CDR1 SNHLY, CDR2 FYNNEI. The CDR3 DNA is TGTGCCAGCAGTCCGACAAACTACAATGAGCAGTTCTTC. As protein: CASSPTNYNEQFF.

The chain recombines TRBV28 with TRBJ1-2; D gene uncertain. Trimming left V 6 bases short and J 5 bases short, with 13 bases between. The CDR3 is made up of 13 amino acids. The germline CDR1 and CDR2 sequences are MDHEN and SYDVKM. DNA for the CDR3: TGTGCCAGCAGCCCCACATCGGTTTATGGCTACACCTTC. Translation: CASSPTSVYGYTF.

V is TRBV27 and J is TRBJ1-2, with a weak D call TRBD1 (5 bases). This CDR3 spans 12 amino acids. Germline CDR1 and CDR2: MNHEY and SMNVEV (reference sequence). Trimming took off 5 bases at V and 5 bases at J, with 9 bases between the two ends. CDR3 bases: TGTGCCAGCAGTCCTAGGGGTTATGGCTACACCTTC. It translates to CASSPRGYGYTF.

This clone was picked up one time. The rearrangement links TRBV30 to TRBJ2-7, with 8 nucleotides matching TRBD1. Germline V lookup: CDR1 GTSNPN, CDR2 SVGIG (reference sequence). The CDR3 is 11 residues long. The J segment lost 4 bases and the V segment lost 7 bases, leaving 3 bases of the junction unmatched. The CDR3 is CAYGQGYEQYF. In nucleotides, the CDR3 is TGTGCCTACGGACAGGGTTACGAGCAGTACTTC.

The J gene is TRBJ2-6, the V gene TRBV18, with 8 positions matching TRBD1. J was trimmed by 0 bases and V by 2 bases; bases with no gene match: 12. The CDR3 has 20 amino acids. CDR1 is KGHSH and CDR2 is LQKENI in the germline V gene. CDR3 region: CASSPGWADRGPSGANVLTF. The CDR3 DNA sequence: TGTGCCAGCTCACCAGGGTGGGCCGACAGGGGCCCCTCTGGGGCCAACGTCCTGACTTTC.

The chain combines TRBV5-8 with TRBJ2-7; 7 bases fit TRBD1. V was pared by 7 bases and J by 2 bases, with 12 bases of the junction left unmatched. The length of the CDR3 is 15 residues. CDR1 and CDR2 from the germline V gene are SGHTS and YDEGEE. In DNA form, the CDR3 reads TGTGCCAGCGGAAGGCCGGGACAGTCCCCCTACGAGCAGTACTTC. It translates to CASGRPGQSPYEQYF. Based on the CDR3 plus reference TRBV5-8 and TRBJ2-7, the full variable domain is EAGVTQSPTHLIKTRGQQATLRCSPISGHTSVYWYQQALGLGLQFLLWYDEGEERNRGNFPPRFSGRQFPNYSSELNVNALELEDSALYLCASGRPGQSPYEQYFGPGTRLTVT.

The rearrangement links TRBV11-3 to TRBJ2-1; D is undetermined. This CDR3 has 15 amino acids. Trimming took 0 bases from V and 0 from J, leaving 6 bases between them. Germline V lookup: CDR1 SGHNT, CDR2 YENEEA. Written as DNA, the CDR3 is TGTGCCAGCAGCTTAGATCCGAGCTCCTACAATGAGCAGTTCTTC. Its protein is CASSLDPSSYNEQFF.

The V and J genes are TRBV4-1 and TRBJ2-7; D is perhaps TRBD1 (9 bases). V was clipped by 3 bases and J by 8 bases, with 26 bases between them. CDR1 MGHRA and CDR2 YSYEKL come from the germline V gene. This CDR3 is 17 amino acids long. The CDR3 coding sequence is TGCGCCAGCAGCCATTTGACAGGGGGTATGGCGGGAGGCAAGCAGTACTTC. This translates into CASSHLTGGMAGGKQYF.

The J gene is TRBJ2-3, the V gene TRBV19; D is ambiguous. The CDR3 runs 16 residues. V lost 9 bases, J lost 4 bases, and 23 bases lay in between. The V gene's germline CDR1 is LNHDA and CDR2 SQIVND (reference sequence). CDR3 sequence (DNA): TGTGCCAGCCATCCGTCCAGACCTACTCCGGCAGATACGCAGTATTTT. This gives the protein CASHPSRPTPADTQYF.

This chain uses TRBV2 with TRBJ1-1; perhaps TRBD1 as D (5 bases). V was shortened by 9 bases and J by 6 bases, with 14 bases between the two germline ends. Germline-derived CDR1 and CDR2 are SNHLY and FYNNEI. The CDR3 spans 12 residues. The DNA for the CDR3 is TGTGCCAGTCAGGGTGTAGTGTCTGAAGCTTTCTTT. Residues: CASQGVVSEAFF. Looking up the rest from reference TRBV2 and TRBJ1-1 gives the full variable domain: EPEVTQTPSHQVTQMGQEVILRCVPISNHLYFYWYRQILGQKVEFLVSFYNNEISEKSEIFDDQFSVERPDGSNFTLKIRSTKLEDSAMYFCASQGVVSEAFFGQGTRLTVV.

DNA for the CDR3: TGCGCCAGCAGCTTGGTGGTAGGCGGGACGAACATTCAGTACTTC. Protein sequence: CASSLVVGGTNIQYF. This chain connects TRBV5-1 to TRBJ2-4, with D perhaps TRBD2 (6 bases). Germline-derived CDR1 and CDR2 are SGHRS and YFSETQ. CDR3 length: 15 amino acids. The germline V and J ends were trimmed by 0 bases and 7 bases, with 14 bases remaining between them.

The chain uses TRBV4-2 and TRBJ2-7; D is unresolved. Looked up from germline, CDR1 is LGHNA and CDR2 is YNFKEQ. This CDR3 is 13 amino acids long. V was clipped by 1 base and J by 4 bases, with 8 bases between them. As DNA, the CDR3 is TGTGCCAGCAGCCAAGGACTTCCATACGAGCAGTACTTC. Amino acids: CASSQGLPYEQYF.

The CDR3 spells CAIRTPTGRESGELFF. The CDR3 DNA reads as TGTGCCATCAGGACCCCGACAGGCAGAGAGTCCGGGGAGCTGTTTTTT. The chain is built from TRBV10-3 and TRBJ2-2; D perhaps matches TRBD1 (6 bases). The V gene lost 6 bases and the J gene lost 6 bases, with 20 bases spanning the gap. The germline gives CDR1 ENHRY, CDR2 SYGVKD. The CDR3 has 16 residues.

This chain links TRBV7-9 with TRBJ1-1; tentatively, D is TRBD1 (6 bases). The CDR3 sequence is 13 residues long. V was cut by 3 bases and J by 7 bases, with 12 bases left in between. Per germline, CDR1 SEHNR and CDR2 FQNEAQ (reference sequence). CDR3 nucleotides: TGTGCCAGCAGCTTCCCCGGGGGGCGTGAAGCTTTCTTT. Translation: CASSFPGGREAFF.

The rearrangement links TRBV7-2 to TRBJ2-7; D uncertain. CDR3 size: 15 residues. The V and J ends lost 3 bases and 0 bases respectively, with 12 bases between them. Germline V gene data show CDR1 as SGHTA and CDR2 as FQGNSA. CDR3 protein: CASSFDLAHSYEQYF. CDR3 DNA sequence: TGTGCCAGCAGCTTCGACCTTGCCCACTCCTACGAGCAGTACTTC. The full variable domain, in which reference TRBV7-2 and TRBJ2-7 provide the parts outside the CDR3, is GAGVSQSPSNKVTEKGKDVELRCDPISGHTALYWYRQSLGQGLEFLIYFQGNSAPDKSGLPSDRFSAERTGGSVSTLTIQRTQQEDSAVYLCASSFDLAHSYEQYFGPGTRLTVT.

A single count supports this clone. CDR3 bases: TGTGCCAGCAGCTTAGAAGTCACGAACAAGAATGAAAAACTGTTTTTT. Translated: CASSLEVTNKNEKLFF. This chain joins TRBV7-8 and TRBJ1-4; D ambiguous. The CDR3 has 16 amino acids. Germline V gene sequence: CDR1 SGHVS, CDR2 FQNEAQ. V was clipped by 1 base and J by 5 bases, with 14 bases between them. Combining the CDR3 with reference TRBV7-8 and TRBJ1-4 gives the whole variable domain GAGVSQSPRYKVAKRGQDVALRCDPISGHVSLFWYQQALGQGPEFLTYFQNEAQLDKSGLPSDRFFAERPEGSVSTLKIQRTQQEDSAVYLCASSLEVTNKNEKLFFGSGTQLSVL.

This rearrangement joins TRBV27 to TRBJ2-1, with D possibly being TRBD2 (5 bases). V lost 5 bases and J 10 bases, leaving 9 bases between the germline ends. Germline V CDR1 and CDR2: MNHEY, SMNVEV (reference sequence). The CDR3 is 11 residues long. The CDR3 DNA is TGTGCCAGCAGTGTGTCGGGGGAGCAGTTCTTC. This gives the protein CASSVSGEQFF.

This chain joins TRBV25-1 and TRBJ2-7; 9 nucleotides match TRBD1. Per the germline V gene, CDR1 is MGHDK and CDR2 is SYGVNS. This CDR3 is built from 16 residues. With V trimmed by 5 bases and J by 5 bases, 13 bases remained unmatched. The CDR3 bases are TGTGCCAGCAGTCACCCCGGGGACAGGGAGTTCCACGAGCAGTACTTC. Translating it yields CASSHPGDREFHEQYF.

The chain employs TRBV28 and TRBJ2-5; TRBD2 aligns across 10 bases. Germline-derived CDR1 and CDR2 are MDHEN and SYDVKM. V was pared by 5 bases and J by 0 bases, with 9 bases of the junction left unmatched. The CDR3 is 17 residues long. The CDR3 is CASSLAGEFEHQETQYF. The CDR3, as DNA: TGTGCCAGCAGTCTAGCGGGAGAGTTTGAGCACCAAGAGACCCAGTACTTC.